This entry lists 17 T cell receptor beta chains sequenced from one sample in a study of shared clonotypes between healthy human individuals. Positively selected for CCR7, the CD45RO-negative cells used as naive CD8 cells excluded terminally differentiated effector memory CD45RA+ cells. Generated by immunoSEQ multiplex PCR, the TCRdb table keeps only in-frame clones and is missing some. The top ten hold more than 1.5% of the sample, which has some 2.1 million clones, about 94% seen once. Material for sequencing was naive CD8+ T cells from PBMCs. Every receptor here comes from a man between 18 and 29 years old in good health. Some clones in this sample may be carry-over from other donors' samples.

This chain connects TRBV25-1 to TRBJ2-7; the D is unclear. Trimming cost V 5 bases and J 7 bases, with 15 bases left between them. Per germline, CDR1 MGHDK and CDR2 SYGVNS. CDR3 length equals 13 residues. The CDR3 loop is CASSNHRVREQYF. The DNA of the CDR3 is TGTGCCAGCAGTAACCACAGAGTGCGGGAGCAGTACTTC.

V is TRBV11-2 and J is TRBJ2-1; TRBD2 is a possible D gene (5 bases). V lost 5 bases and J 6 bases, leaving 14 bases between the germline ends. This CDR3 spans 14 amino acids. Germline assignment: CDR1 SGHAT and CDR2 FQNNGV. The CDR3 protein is CASSGPEAFNEQFF. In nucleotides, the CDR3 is TGTGCCAGCAGCGGACCGGAGGCGTTCAATGAGCAGTTCTTC.

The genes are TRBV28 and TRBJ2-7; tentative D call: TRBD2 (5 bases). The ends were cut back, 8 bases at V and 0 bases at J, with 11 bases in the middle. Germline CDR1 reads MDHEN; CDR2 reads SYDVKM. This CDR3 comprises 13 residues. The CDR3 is CASGGRSSYEQYF. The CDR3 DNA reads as TGTGCCAGCGGAGGACGGAGCTCCTACGAGCAGTACTTC.

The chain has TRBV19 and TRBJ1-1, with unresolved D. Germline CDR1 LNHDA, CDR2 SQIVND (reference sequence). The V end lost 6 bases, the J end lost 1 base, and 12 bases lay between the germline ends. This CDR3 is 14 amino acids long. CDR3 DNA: TGTGCCAGTAGACCTGGGCTGGCGAACACTGAAGCTTTCTTT. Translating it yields CASRPGLANTEAFF. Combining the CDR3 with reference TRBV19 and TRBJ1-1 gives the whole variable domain DGGITQSPKYLFRKEGQNVTLSCEQNLNHDAMYWYRQDPGQGLRLIYYSQIVNDFQKGDIAEGYSVSREKKESFPLTVTSAQKNPTAFYLCASRPGLANTEAFFGQGTRLTVV.

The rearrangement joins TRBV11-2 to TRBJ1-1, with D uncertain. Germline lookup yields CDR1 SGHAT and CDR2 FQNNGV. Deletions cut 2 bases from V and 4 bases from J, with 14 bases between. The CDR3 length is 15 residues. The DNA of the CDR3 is TGTGCCAGCAGCTTATTTGCCAGGTCCGGCACTGAAGCTTTCTTT. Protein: CASSLFARSGTEAFF.

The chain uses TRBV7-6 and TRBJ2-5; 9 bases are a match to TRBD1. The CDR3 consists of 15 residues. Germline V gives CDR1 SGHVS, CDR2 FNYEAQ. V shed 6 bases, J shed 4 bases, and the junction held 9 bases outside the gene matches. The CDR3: CASSSGTGSGETQYF. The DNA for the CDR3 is TGTGCCAGCAGTTCGGGGACAGGGAGTGGAGAGACCCAGTACTTC.

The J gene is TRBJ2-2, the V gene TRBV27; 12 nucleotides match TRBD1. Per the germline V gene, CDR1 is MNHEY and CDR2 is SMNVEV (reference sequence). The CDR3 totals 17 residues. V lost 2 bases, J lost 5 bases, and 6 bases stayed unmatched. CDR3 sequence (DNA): TGTGCCAGCAGTTTAGTTCAGGGACAGGGGGCTACCGGGGAGCTGTTTTTT. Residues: CASSLVQGQGATGELFF.

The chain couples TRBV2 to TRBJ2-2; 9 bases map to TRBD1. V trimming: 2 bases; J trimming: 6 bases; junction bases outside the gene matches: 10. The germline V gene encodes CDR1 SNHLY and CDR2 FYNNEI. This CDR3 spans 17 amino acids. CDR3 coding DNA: TGTGCCAGCAGTGAAAGCCACAGGGGGCGAAGGGCCGGGGAGCTGTTTTTT. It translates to CASSESHRGRRAGELFF.

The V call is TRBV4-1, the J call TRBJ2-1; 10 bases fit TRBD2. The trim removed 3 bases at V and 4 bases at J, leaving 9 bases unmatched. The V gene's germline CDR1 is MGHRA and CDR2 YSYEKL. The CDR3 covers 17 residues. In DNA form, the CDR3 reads TGCGCCAGCAGCCACCGAGGGGCAGCGGGAGGGTACAATGAGCAGTTCTTC. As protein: CASSHRGAAGGYNEQFF.

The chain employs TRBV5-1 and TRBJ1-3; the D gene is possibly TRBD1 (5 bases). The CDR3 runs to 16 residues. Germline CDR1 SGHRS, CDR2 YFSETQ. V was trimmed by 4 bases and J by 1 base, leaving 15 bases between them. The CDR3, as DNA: TGCGCCAGCAGCGCTAAAGCAGGGCTTTCTGGAAACACCATATATTTT. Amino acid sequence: CASSAKAGLSGNTIYF. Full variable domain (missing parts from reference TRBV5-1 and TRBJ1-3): KAGVTQTPRYLIKTRGQQVTLSCSPISGHRSVSWYQQTPGQGLQFLFEYFSETQRNKGNFPGRFSGRQFSNSRSEMNVSTLELGDSALYLCASSAKAGLSGNTIYFGEGSWLTVV.

CDR3 sequence (DNA): TGTGCCAGCAGTTTATCCCTCCGGGGTGAGCAGTACTTC. Amino acid sequence: CASSLSLRGEQYF. The chain joins TRBV27 to TRBJ2-7, with D perhaps TRBD2 (5 bases). This CDR3 comprises 13 residues. V lost 0 bases to trimming and J lost 7 bases, with 10 bases between them. Germline V gene sequence: CDR1 MNHEY, CDR2 SMNVEV (reference sequence).

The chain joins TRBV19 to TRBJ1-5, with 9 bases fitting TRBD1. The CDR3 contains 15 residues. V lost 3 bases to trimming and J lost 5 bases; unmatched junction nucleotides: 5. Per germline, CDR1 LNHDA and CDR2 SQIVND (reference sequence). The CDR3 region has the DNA TGTGCCAGTAGTATGTCACAGGGGGCCCATCAGCCCCAGCATTTT. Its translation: CASSMSQGAHQPQHF.

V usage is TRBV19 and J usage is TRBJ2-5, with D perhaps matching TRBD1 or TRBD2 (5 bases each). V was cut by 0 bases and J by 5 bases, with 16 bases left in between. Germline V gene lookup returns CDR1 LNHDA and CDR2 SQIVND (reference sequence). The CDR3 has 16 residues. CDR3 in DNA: TGTGCCAGTAGTATAGAAGGTGGGGGACCTCGGGAGACCCAGTACTTC. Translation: CASSIEGGGPRETQYF.

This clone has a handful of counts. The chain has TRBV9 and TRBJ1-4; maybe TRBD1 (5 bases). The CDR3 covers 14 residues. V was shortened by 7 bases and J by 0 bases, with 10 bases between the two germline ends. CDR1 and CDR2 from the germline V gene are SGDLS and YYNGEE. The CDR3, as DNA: TGTGCCAGCTCGGGGGACTCAACTAATGAAAAACTGTTTTTT. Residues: CASSGDSTNEKLFF.

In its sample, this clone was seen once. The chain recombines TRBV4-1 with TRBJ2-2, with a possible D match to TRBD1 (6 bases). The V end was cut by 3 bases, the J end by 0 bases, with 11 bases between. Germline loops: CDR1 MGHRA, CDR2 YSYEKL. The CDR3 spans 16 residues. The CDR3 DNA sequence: TGCGCCAGCAGCCAGAGGGGGACAACGAACACCGGGGAGCTGTTTTTT. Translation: CASSQRGTTNTGELFF.

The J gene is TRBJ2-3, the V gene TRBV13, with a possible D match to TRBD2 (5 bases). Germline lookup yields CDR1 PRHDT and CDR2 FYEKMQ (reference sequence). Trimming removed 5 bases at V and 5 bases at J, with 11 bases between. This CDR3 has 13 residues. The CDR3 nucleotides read TGTGCCAGCAGCCCCCCGGGGAGAGATACGCAGTATTTT. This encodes CASSPPGRDTQYF. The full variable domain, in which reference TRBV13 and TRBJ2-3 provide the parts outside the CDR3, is AAGVIQSPRHLIKEKRETATLKCYPIPRHDTVYWYQQGPGQDPQFLISFYEKMQSDKGSIPDRFSAQQFSDYHSELNMSSLELGDSALYFCASSPPGRDTQYFGPGTRLTVL.

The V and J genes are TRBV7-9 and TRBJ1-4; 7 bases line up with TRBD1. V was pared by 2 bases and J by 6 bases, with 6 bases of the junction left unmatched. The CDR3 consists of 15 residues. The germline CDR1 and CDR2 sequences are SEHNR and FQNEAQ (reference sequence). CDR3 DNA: TGTGCCAGCAGCTTAAAGGGACAGCTCGATGAAAAACTGTTTTTT. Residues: CASSLKGQLDEKLFF.